One and the same sample provided the 16 T cell receptor beta chains below, sequenced in a study of blood T cell repertoires in COVID-19 (dated by TCRdb to 2018 to 2020). Receptor libraries were prepared by the immunoSEQ multiplex PCR assay. TCRdb obtained this table from immuneACCESS and retained in-frame rearrangements with V and J assigned. These tables miss some clones; where compared with another copy, unresolved V genes account for less than half of the shortfall, and the remainder is unexplained. In all, the sample holds 250,000 to 350,000 clones, and 88% of those were seen once. The leading ten clones occupy over 2% of the sample. The source material was PBMCs or T cells enriched from blood (not recorded which). These receptors were collected from a woman aged 60-70 years in a cohort exposed to, infected with or recovered from COVID-19 (not recorded which).

This clone occurred a few times. The chain links TRBV7-2 to TRBJ1-5, with 9 bases lining up with TRBD1. Trimming took 1 base from V and 1 from J; bases not matched to a gene: 5. CDR1 and CDR2 (germline): SGHTA, FQGNSA. There are 17 residues in the CDR3. CDR3 sequence (DNA): TGTGCCAGCAGCTTAGGATTGGGACAGGGAAGCAATCAGCCCCAGCATTTT. Translation gives CASSLGLGQGSNQPQHF. The full variable domain, with the rest looked up from reference TRBV7-2 and TRBJ1-5, is GAGVSQSPSNKVTEKGKDVELRCDPISGHTALYWYRQSLGQGLEFLIYFQGNSAPDKSGLPSDRFSAERTGGSVSTLTIQRTQQEDSAVYLCASSLGLGQGSNQPQHFGDGTRLSIL.

The rearrangement links TRBV5-1 to TRBJ1-3; 7 positions agree with TRBD1. The germline gives CDR1 SGHRS, CDR2 YFSETQ. The CDR3 covers 16 residues. Trimming at V came to 4 bases and at J to 0 bases, leaving 7 bases not matched to a gene. This CDR3 is CASSPTGLYSGNTIYF. The CDR3 nucleotides are TGCGCCAGCAGCCCGACAGGGCTCTACTCTGGAAACACCATATATTTT. Full variable domain (outside the CDR3, taken from reference TRBV5-1 and TRBJ1-3): KAGVTQTPRYLIKTRGQQVTLSCSPISGHRSVSWYQQTPGQGLQFLFEYFSETQRNKGNFPGRFSGRQFSNSRSEMNVSTLELGDSALYLCASSPTGLYSGNTIYFGEGSWLTVV.

The V gene is TRBV2, the J gene TRBJ1-4; unclear D gene. CDR3 length equals 14 residues. Trimming took 6 bases from V and 4 from J, leaving 12 bases between them. Looked up from germline, CDR1 is SNHLY and CDR2 is FYNNEI. CDR3 in DNA: TGTGCCAGCAGGGACGGGGTCTTTAATGAAAAACTGTTTTTT. Protein product: CASRDGVFNEKLFF.

This chain links TRBV20-1 with TRBJ2-7, with 8 bases matching TRBD1. The ends lost 3 bases at V and 12 bases at J; junction bases unmatched: 7. Germline V CDR1 and CDR2: DFQATT, SNEGSKA (reference sequence). The CDR3 spans 11 residues. The CDR3 DNA reads as TGCAGTGCTAGCACAGGGGGAAGCGGGTACTTC. This encodes CSASTGGSGYF.

This chain connects TRBV10-2 to TRBJ1-6; the D gene is possibly TRBD1 (6 bases). The germline CDR1 and CDR2 sequences are WSHSY and SAAADI. CDR3 size: 13 residues. With 6 bases removed from V and 7 bases from J, the gap between germline ends came to 10 bases. The CDR3 DNA sequence: TGCGCCAGCAGAACGGGGACAAATTCACCCCTCCACTTT. Residues: CASRTGTNSPLHF.

The CDR3 region has the DNA TGTGCCAGCAGCTTCCGACTAGCGGGAGGGAACGAGCAGTACTTC. Its translation is CASSFRLAGGNEQYF. The chain couples TRBV7-8 to TRBJ2-7; 14 nucleotides match TRBD2. Germline-derived CDR1 and CDR2 are SGHVS and FQNEAQ. The CDR3 loop spans 15 amino acids. The J segment lost 5 bases and the V segment lost 3 bases, leaving 3 bases of the junction unmatched. Complete variable domain (other parts from reference TRBV7-8 and TRBJ2-7): GAGVSQSPRYKVAKRGQDVALRCDPISGHVSLFWYQQALGQGPEFLTYFQNEAQLDKSGLPSDRFFAERPEGSVSTLKIQRTQQEDSAVYLCASSFRLAGGNEQYFGPGTRLTVT.

The chain has TRBV27 and TRBJ2-7; 9 bases fit TRBD1. This CDR3 has 18 residues. The V segment lost 3 bases and the J segment 6 bases; nucleotides outside the gene matches: 18. Germline V gene data show CDR1 as MNHEY and CDR2 as SMNVEV (reference sequence). This chain's CDR3 is CASSFGRPGQGWASEQYF. CDR3 bases: TGTGCCAGCAGTTTTGGTCGCCCGGGACAGGGATGGGCCTCCGAGCAGTACTTC.

The chain is built from TRBV28 and TRBJ2-7; 7 nucleotides line up with TRBD2. The junction had 12 bases not matched to a gene; V was cut back by 4 bases and J by 12 bases. Germline CDR1 MDHEN, CDR2 SYDVKM. This CDR3 region has 13 residues. The CDR3 DNA sequence: TGTGCCAGCAGTTCACCCCCAGGACTAGTTCCGTACTTC. Protein product: CASSSPPGLVPYF.

The chain links TRBV5-8 to TRBJ2-5; D possibly corresponds to TRBD2 (6 bases). This CDR3 is 14 amino acids long. Trimming took 1 base from V and 5 from J, leaving 12 bases between them. Germline V gene sequence: CDR1 SGHTS, CDR2 YDEGEE. The CDR3: CASSLLGGPETQYF. The CDR3 DNA is TGTGCCAGCAGCTTGCTTGGAGGGCCTGAGACCCAGTACTTC.

The chain links TRBV27 to TRBJ2-5, with a weak D call TRBD1 (6 bases). V gave up 5 bases and J gave up 3 bases, with 10 bases separating them. In germline, CDR1 is MNHEY, CDR2 SMNVEV (reference sequence). The CDR3 spans 13 residues. CDR3 sequence: CASSTWTEETQYF. DNA of the CDR3: TGTGCCAGCAGTACCTGGACAGAAGAGACCCAGTACTTC.

V usage is TRBV7-9 and J usage is TRBJ2-1; 16 positions agree with TRBD2. This CDR3 is built from 17 residues. CDR1 is SEHNR, CDR2 FQNEAQ, per germline (reference sequence). V was pared by 3 bases and J by 5 bases, with 4 bases of the junction left unmatched. CDR3 nucleotide sequence: TGTGCCAGCAGCTTGGGACTAGCGGGAGGGCCCAACAATGAGCAGTTCTTC. This sequence encodes CASSLGLAGGPNNEQFF.

The chain carries TRBV27 and TRBJ1-6; tentative D call: TRBD1 (6 bases). The CDR3 has 14 amino acids. In germline, CDR1 is MNHEY, CDR2 SMNVEV (reference sequence). Between the trimmed V and J ends, which lost 3 bases and 7 bases, there was a span of 10 bases. The CDR3 reads CASSFMDSNSPLHF. In DNA form, the CDR3 reads TGTGCCAGCAGTTTTATGGACAGCAATTCACCCCTCCACTTT.

V is TRBV18 and J is TRBJ2-1, with TRBD2 matching over 14 bases. The CDR3 has 16 amino acids. Germline loops: CDR1 KGHSH, CDR2 LQKENI. The V gene end was trimmed by 3 bases and the J gene end by 7 bases; junction bases not matched to a gene: 5. CDR3 protein: CASSPGLAGGDNEQFF. The CDR3, as DNA: TGTGCCAGCTCACCTGGACTAGCGGGAGGTGATAATGAGCAGTTCTTC.

The rearrangement links TRBV14 to TRBJ2-7; 9 bases align to TRBD2. This CDR3 has 14 residues. The germline V gene has CDR1 SGHDN and CDR2 FVKESK. J gave up 2 bases and V 6 bases, and 5 bases lay outside the gene matches. The CDR3: CASRPTSGPYEQYF. The DNA of the CDR3 is TGTGCCAGCAGGCCGACTAGCGGCCCCTACGAGCAGTACTTC.

This sequence joins TRBV28 and TRBJ2-7; 7 bases map to TRBD1. The length of the CDR3 is 14 residues. Germline V gene sequence: CDR1 MDHEN, CDR2 SYDVKM. The junction had 5 bases not matched to a gene; V was cut back by 4 bases and J by 2 bases. CDR3 loop: CASSSGQYTYEQYF. Here the CDR3 DNA reads TGTGCCAGCAGTTCGGGACAGTACACCTACGAGCAGTACTTC. The variable domain in full, completed from reference TRBV28 and TRBJ2-7, reads DVKVTQSSRYLVKRTGEKVFLECVQDMDHENMFWYRQDPGLGLRLIYFSYDVKMKEKGDIPEGYSVSREKKERFSLILESASTNQTSMYLCASSSGQYTYEQYFGPGTRLTVT.

This clone was detected only a few times. The gene calls are TRBV2 and TRBJ2-3; no clear D. The CDR3 runs to 16 residues. CDR1 is SNHLY and CDR2 is FYNNEI in the germline V gene. Trimming pared 5 bases from V and 0 bases from J, leaving 15 bases between. CDR3 nucleotide sequence: TGTGCCAGCAGTCACAGACACGTCCGCAGCACAGATACGCAGTATTTT. Amino acids: CASSHRHVRSTDTQYF.